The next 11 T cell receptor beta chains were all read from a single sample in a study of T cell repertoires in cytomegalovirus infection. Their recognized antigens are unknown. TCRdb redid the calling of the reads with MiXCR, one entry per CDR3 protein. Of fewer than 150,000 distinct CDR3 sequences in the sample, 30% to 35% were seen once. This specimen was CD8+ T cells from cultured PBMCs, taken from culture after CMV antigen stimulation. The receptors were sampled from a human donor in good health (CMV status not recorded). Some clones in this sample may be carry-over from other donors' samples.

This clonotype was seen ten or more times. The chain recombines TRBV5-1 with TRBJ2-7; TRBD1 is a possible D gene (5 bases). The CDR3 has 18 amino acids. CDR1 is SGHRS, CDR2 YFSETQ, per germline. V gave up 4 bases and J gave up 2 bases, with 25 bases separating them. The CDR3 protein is CASSPWSPRQPAPYEQYF. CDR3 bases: TGCGCCAGCAGCCCGTGGTCGCCTAGACAGCCAGCTCCCTACGAGCAGTACTTC.

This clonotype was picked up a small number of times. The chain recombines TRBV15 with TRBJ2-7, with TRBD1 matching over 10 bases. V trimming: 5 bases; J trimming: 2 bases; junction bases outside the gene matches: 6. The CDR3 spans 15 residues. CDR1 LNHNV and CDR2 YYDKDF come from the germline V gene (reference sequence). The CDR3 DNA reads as TGTGCCACCAGCGGGGGACAGGGGAGGACCTACGAGCAGTACTTC. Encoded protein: CATSGGQGRTYEQYF.

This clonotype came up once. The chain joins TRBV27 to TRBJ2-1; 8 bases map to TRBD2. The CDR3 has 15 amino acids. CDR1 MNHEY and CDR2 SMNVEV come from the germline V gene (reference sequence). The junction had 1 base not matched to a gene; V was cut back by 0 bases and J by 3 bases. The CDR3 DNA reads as TGTGCCAGCAGTTTATCTAGCGGGGTCTACAATGAGCAGTTCTTC. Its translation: CASSLSSGVYNEQFF.

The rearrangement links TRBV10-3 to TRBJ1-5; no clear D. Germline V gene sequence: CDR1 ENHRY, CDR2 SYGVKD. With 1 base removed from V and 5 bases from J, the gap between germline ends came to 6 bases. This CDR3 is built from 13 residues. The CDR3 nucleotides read TGTGCCATCAGTGAGTACAGATATCAGCCCCAGCATTTT. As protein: CAISEYRYQPQHF.

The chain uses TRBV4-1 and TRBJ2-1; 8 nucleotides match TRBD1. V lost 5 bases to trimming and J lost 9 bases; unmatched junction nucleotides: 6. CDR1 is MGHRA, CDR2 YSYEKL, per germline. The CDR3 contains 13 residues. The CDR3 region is CASSGQGRGEQFF. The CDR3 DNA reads TGCGCCAGCAGCGGACAGGGAAGGGGTGAGCAGTTCTTC.

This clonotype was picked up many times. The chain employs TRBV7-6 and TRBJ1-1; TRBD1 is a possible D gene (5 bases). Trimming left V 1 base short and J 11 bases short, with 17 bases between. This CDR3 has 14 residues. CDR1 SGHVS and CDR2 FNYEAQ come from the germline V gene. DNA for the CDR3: TGTGCCAGCAGCTTAGACGGGGGGTCCGCATTTGCTTTCTTT. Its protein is CASSLDGGSAFAFF.

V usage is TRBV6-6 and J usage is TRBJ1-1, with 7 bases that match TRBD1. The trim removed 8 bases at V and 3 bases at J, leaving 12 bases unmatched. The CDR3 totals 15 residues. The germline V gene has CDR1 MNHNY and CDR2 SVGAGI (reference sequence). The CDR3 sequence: CASGSGGMSDTEAFF. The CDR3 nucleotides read TGTGCCAGCGGCTCAGGGGGGATGTCGGACACTGAAGCTTTCTTT.

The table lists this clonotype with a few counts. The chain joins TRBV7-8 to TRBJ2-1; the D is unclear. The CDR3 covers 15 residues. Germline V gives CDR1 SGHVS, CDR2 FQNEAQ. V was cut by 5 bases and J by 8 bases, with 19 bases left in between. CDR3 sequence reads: CASSQTLSSVHEQFF. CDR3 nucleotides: TGTGCCAGCAGCCAGACCTTGTCTAGTGTCCATGAGCAGTTCTTC.

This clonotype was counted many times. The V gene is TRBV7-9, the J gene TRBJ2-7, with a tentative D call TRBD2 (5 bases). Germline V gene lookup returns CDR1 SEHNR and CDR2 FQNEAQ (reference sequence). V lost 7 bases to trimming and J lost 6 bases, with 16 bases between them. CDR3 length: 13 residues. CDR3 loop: CASTRGEGSEQYF. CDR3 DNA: TGTGCCAGCACCCGCGGCGAGGGCTCCGAGCAGTACTTC.

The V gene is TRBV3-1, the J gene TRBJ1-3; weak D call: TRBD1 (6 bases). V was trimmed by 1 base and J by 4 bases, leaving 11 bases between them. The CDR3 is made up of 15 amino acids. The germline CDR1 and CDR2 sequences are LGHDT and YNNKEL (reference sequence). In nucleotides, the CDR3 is TGTGCCAGCAGCCAAGCTTGGACAGAAGGAAACACCATATATTTT. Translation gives CASSQAWTEGNTIYF.

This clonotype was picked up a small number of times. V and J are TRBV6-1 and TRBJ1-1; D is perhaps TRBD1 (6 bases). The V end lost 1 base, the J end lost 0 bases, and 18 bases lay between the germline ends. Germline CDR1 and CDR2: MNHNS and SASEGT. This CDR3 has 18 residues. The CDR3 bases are TGTGCCAGCAGTGAAGTTTGGGGGCTACGGGTTCTGAACACTGAAGCTTTCTTT. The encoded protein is CASSEVWGLRVLNTEAFF.